This TCR beta chain originates from a study of metastatic and nonmetastatic thyroid tumors. Points from the study as a whole: Reports indicated that malignant thyroid tumors showed significantly higher TCR beta diversity than benign nodules did, in blood and tumor.

This clone was counted between two and nine times. Its antigen is undetermined. The CDR3 is made up of 16 amino acids. V was shortened by 6 bases and J by 0 bases, with 17 bases between the two germline ends. Germline V CDR1 and CDR2: MNHNS, SASEGT. In the study's own analysis: Using the CDR3 differences seen across clinicopathological groups, the authors built a distant-metastasis classifier for papillary thyroid cancer, which was meant to discriminate distant-metastatic patients. TCRdb reprocessed the PCR reads via MiXCR. The V and J calls reflect TCRdb's pipeline rather than the authors' work. In the table there are 35,000 to 55,000 clones, under 4% of which are singletons. Patients underwent thyroid surgery, and none had received any treatment before it.

The clonotype was recovered from a female donor with papillary thyroid cancer or a benign thyroid nodule (not recorded which). Some clones in this sample may be carry-over from other donors' samples. The source material was blood. The chain is built from TRBV6-1 and TRBJ1-1, with D perhaps matching TRBD1 (6 bases). The CDR3 is CASRAMPQGLNTEAFF. CDR3 DNA sequence: TGTGCCAGCAGAGCCATGCCACAGGGCTTGAACACTGAAGCTTTCTTT.